This entry features one T cell receptor beta chain sequence. Antigen unknown. This sample was taken from a study of glioma-infiltrating T cells. Germline V gene data show CDR1 as SGHTA and CDR2 as FQGNSA. CDR3 length: 15 residues. Unmatched junction bases numbered 6, after V lost 3 bases and J lost 5 bases. General study results and limits: CDR3 overlap between tissue and blood was very small. Above-expected tissue-blood divergence occurred in all gliomas, most in low-grade ones.

The iRepertoire nested amplicon-rescue multiplex PCR amplified TCR alpha and beta CDR3s from RNA. TCRdb recomputed calls from the multiplex PCR reads with MiXCR, one row per CDR3 protein. Among around 100,000 distinct CDR3 sequences, around 29% were seen once, and the ten largest hold approximately 43%. The chain links TRBV7-2 to TRBJ2-3; 9 bases are a match to TRBD2. This receptor was identified in a human donor with low-grade glioma or glioblastoma, undergoing nonglioma brain surgery, or in good health (not recorded which). The sample was glioma tissue, nonneoplastic brain tissue, or PBMCs (not recorded which). The CDR3: CASSLLAGAIDTQYF. CDR3 DNA sequence: TGTGCCAGCAGCTTGTTAGCGGGGGCCATAGATACGCAGTATTTT.